This record covers a single TCR beta chain. This sample was taken from a study of blood T cell repertoires in COVID-19. Whole-study context: Whether acute or convalescent, the COVID-19 samples came from the United States, Italy and Spain.

In the authors' workflow: Nucleated cell counts were estimated from reference gene primer amplification. The data were produced by immunoSEQ multiplex PCR, yet TCRdb's version contains in-frame clones alone and is incomplete. V and J calls and clone size are as listed in that table; D and trimming were resolved from the DNA. The data contain 54,000 or so clones, 82% of them singletons. J gave up 0 bases and V 4 bases, and 9 bases lay outside the gene matches. Germline CDR1 is SGHRS and CDR2 is YFSETQ. This CDR3 is built from 16 residues. The chain has TRBV5-1 and TRBJ1-1; the match to TRBD1 covers 7 bases. The clonotype comes from a man aged 80 or over with COVID-19, enrolled during active disease. The sample consisted of peripheral blood. As DNA, the CDR3 is TGCGCCAGCAGCGTTCGACAGGGTTTCATGAACACTGAAGCTTTCTTT. Translating it yields CASSVRQGFMNTEAFF.